This T cell receptor beta chain comes out of a study of radiation and T cells in renal cell carcinoma. Study conclusions and caveats: Top tumor clonotypes rose in blood 2 weeks post-radiation, then contracted. Pretreatment tumor biopsies were lacking, so baseline clonotypes are unknown.

CDR1 and CDR2 from the germline V gene are MDHEN and SYDVKM. The CDR3 runs 11 residues. V lost 1 base and J lost 5, with 0 bases in between. TCRdb keeps only in-frame clones here, not all; method: immunoSEQ multiplex PCR. The table records tens of thousands of clones, 80% to 90% of them present only once. Time point in this sample: blood 2 weeks post-SBRT. Described treatment: 15 Gy SBRT to primary tumor, nephrectomy 4 weeks later. Serial blood draws occurred at baseline and 2 and 4 weeks post-SBRT. A few counts support this clone. The target antigen is unknown. The material sequenced was blood, taken from a patient whose treatment included radiotherapy and nephrectomy. The chain links TRBV28 to TRBJ2-1; D is unclear. The receptor was isolated from a woman in her 50s with renal cell carcinoma. CDR3: CASSLYNEQFF. The CDR3 region has the DNA TGTGCCAGCAGTTTATACAATGAGCAGTTCTTC.